The table lists the clone carrying this T cell receptor (beta chain) with a few counts. Its antigen is unknown. Trimming took 4 bases from V and 3 from J; bases not matched to a gene: 5. This CDR3 comprises 13 residues. Germline V gene data show CDR1 as SQVTM and CDR2 as ANQGSEA. The source of the sample is a study of cytomegalovirus exposure and HLA in healthy donors. Findings and caveats of the study: Rarity characterized most TCR sequences, yet some public TCRs appeared in many donors. In vitro checks showed that a few CMV-associated chains really do target CMV antigens.

TCRdb keeps only in-frame clones here, not all; method: immunoSEQ multiplex PCR. This table holds approximately 200,000 clones, more than 80% found once. This chain links TRBV29-1 with TRBJ1-2; TRBD1 matches at 7 bases. The sample consisted of PBMCs. The clonotype was recovered from a man aged 18 to 30 in good health and CMV-seropositive. The CDR3 reads CSVGKGADYGYTF. The CDR3 DNA sequence: TGCAGCGTTGGGAAGGGGGCAGACTATGGCTACACCTTC. The entire variable domain, with the rest obtained from reference TRBV29-1 and TRBJ1-2, is as follows: SAVISQKPSRDICQRGTSLTIQCQVDSQVTMMFWYRQQPGQSLTLIATANQGSEATYESGFVIDKFPISRPNLTFSTLTVSNMSPEDSSIYLCSVGKGADYGYTFGSGTRLTVV.